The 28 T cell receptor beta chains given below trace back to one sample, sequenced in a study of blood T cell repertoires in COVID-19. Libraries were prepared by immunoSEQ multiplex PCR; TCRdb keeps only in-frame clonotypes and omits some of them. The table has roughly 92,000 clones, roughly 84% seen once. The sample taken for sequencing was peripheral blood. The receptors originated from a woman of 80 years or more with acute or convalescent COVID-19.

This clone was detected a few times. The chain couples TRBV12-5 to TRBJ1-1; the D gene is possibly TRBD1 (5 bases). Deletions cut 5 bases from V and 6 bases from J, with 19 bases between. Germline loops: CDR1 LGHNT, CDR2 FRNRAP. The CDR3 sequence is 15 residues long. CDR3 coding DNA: TGTGCTAGTGGTCAATGGCGTCAGGGCGGACCTGAAGCTTTCTTT. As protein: CASGQWRQGGPEAFF.

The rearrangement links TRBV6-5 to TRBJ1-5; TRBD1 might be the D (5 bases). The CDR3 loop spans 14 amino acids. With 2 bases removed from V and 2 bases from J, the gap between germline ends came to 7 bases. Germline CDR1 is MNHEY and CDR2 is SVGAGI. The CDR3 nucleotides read TGTGCCAGCAGTTACGGGGGGGGCAATCAGCCCCAGCATTTT. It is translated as CASSYGGGNQPQHF.

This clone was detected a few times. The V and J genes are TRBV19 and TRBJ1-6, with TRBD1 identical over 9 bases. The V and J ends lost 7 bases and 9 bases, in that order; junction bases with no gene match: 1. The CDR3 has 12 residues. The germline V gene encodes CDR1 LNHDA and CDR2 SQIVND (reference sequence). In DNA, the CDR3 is TGTGCCAGTAAGGGACAGGGTTCACCCCTCCACTTT. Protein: CASKGQGSPLHF. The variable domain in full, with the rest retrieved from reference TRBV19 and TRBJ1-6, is DGGITQSPKYLFRKEGQNVTLSCEQNLNHDAMYWYRQDPGQGLRLIYYSQIVNDFQKGDIAEGYSVSREKKESFPLTVTSAQKNPTAFYLCASKGQGSPLHFGNGTRLTVT.

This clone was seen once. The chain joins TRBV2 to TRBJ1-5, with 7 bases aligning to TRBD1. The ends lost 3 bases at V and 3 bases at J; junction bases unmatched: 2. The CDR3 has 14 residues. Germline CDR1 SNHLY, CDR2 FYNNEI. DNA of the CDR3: TGTGCCAGCAGTGAGGGGACAGTCAATCAGCCCCAGCATTTT. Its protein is CASSEGTVNQPQHF.

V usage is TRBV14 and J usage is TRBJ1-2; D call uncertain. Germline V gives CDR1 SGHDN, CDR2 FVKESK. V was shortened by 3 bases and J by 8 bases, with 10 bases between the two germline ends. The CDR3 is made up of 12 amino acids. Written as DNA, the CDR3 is TGTGCCAGCAGCCAGGGCCCGGGGGGCTACACCTTC. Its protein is CASSQGPGGYTF.

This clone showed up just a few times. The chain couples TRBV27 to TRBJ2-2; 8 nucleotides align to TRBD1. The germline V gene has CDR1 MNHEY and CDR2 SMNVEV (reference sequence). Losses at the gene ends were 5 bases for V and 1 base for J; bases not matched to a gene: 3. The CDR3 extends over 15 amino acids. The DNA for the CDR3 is TGTGCCAGCAGTAAGGACAGGGTGAACACCGGGGAGCTGTTTTTT. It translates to CASSKDRVNTGELFF.

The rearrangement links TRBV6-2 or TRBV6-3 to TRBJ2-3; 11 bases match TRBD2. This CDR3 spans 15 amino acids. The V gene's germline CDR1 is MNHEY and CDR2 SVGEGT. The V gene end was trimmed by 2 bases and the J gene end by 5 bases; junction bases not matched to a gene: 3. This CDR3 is CASSYLGTSGDTQYF. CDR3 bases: TGTGCCAGCAGTTACCTTGGGACTAGCGGAGATACGCAGTATTTT.

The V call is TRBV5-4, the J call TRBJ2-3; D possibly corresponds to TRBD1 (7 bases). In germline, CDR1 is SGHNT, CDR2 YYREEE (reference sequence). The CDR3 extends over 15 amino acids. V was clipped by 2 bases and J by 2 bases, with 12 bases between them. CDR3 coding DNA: TGTGCCAGCAGCTTAGGGGGCGGGGACACAGATACGCAGTATTTT. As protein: CASSLGGGDTDTQYF.

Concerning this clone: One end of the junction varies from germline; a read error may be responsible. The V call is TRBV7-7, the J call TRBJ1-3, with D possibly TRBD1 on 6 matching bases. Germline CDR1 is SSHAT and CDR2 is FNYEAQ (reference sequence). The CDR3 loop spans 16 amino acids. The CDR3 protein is CASSLGSTGSGNTIYF. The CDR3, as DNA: TGTGCTAGCAGCTTGGGATCGACAGGCTCTGGAAACACCATATATTTT.

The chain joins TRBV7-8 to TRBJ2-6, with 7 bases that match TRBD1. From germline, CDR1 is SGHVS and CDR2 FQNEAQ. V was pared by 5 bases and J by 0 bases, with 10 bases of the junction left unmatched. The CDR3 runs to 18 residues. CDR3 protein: CASSLGGGQVSGANVLTF. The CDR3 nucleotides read TGTGCCAGCAGCCTAGGCGGAGGACAGGTCTCTGGGGCCAACGTCCTGACTTTC.

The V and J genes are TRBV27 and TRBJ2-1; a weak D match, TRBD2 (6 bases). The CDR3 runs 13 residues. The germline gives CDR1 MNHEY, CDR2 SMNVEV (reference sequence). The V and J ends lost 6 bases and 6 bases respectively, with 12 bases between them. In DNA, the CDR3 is TGTGCCAGCAGGGCCCGGGACTCCAATGAGCAGTTCTTC. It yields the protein CASRARDSNEQFF.

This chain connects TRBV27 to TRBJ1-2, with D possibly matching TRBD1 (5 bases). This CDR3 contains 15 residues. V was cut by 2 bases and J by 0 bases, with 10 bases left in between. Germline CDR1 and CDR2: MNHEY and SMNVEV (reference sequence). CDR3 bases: TGTGCCAGCAGTTTAAGGAGGGGCGCTAACTATGGCTACACCTTC. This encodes CASSLRRGANYGYTF.

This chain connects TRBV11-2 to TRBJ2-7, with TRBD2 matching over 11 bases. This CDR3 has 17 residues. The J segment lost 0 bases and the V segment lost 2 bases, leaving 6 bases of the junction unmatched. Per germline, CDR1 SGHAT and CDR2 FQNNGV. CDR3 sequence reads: CASSLLAGGPSSYEQYF. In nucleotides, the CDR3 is TGTGCCAGCAGCTTACTAGCGGGGGGCCCAAGCTCCTACGAGCAGTACTTC.

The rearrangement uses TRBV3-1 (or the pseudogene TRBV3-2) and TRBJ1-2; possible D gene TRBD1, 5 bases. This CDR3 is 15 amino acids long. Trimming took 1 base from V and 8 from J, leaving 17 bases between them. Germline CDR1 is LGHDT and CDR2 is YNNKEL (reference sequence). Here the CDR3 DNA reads TGTGCCAGCAGCCAAGGTGTAGGGGTAGTGGGAGGCTACACCTTC. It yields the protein CASSQGVGVVGGYTF.

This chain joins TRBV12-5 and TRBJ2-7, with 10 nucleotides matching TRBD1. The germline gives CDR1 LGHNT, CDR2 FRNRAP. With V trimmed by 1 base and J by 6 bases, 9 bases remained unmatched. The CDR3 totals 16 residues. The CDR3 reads CASGLATGTGVSEQYF. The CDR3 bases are TGTGCTAGTGGTTTGGCGACCGGGACAGGGGTCTCCGAGCAGTACTTC.

The CDR3 region is CASLLTSGFSYNEQFF. The CDR3 DNA follows: TGTGCCAGCTTATTGACTAGCGGGTTCTCCTACAATGAGCAGTTCTTC. V is TRBV7-3 and J is TRBJ2-1; 10 nucleotides align to TRBD2. Germline V gene data show CDR1 as SGHTA and CDR2 as FQGTGA. The CDR3 runs 16 residues. V trimming: 8 bases; J trimming: 0 bases; junction bases outside the gene matches: 7.

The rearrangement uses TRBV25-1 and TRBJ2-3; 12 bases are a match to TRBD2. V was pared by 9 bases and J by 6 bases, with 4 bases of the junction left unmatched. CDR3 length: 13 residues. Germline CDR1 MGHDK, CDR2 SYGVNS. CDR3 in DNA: TGTGCCAGTGGACTAGCGGGGATGGATACGCAGTATTTT. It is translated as CASGLAGMDTQYF.

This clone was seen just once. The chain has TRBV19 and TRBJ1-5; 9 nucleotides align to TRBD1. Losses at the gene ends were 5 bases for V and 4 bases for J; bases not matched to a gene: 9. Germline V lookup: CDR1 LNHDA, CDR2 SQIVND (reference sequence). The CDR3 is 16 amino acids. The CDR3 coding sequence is TGTGCCAGTAGTGTTCCGGGACAGGGACAGAATCAGCCCCAGCATTTT. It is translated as CASSVPGQGQNQPQHF.

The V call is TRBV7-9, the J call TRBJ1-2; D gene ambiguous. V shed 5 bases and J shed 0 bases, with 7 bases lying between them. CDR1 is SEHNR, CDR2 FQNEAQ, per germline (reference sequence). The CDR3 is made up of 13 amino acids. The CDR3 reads CASSRESNYGYTF. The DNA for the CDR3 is TGTGCCAGCAGCCGGGAGTCTAACTATGGCTACACCTTC.

The CDR3 region is CASSYSIATPIDEQYF. The DNA for the CDR3 is TGTGCCAGCAGTTACTCGATCGCTACCCCTATAGACGAGCAGTACTTC. The chain uses TRBV6-2 or TRBV6-3 and TRBJ2-7, with D uncertain. Germline V gene data show CDR1 as MNHEY and CDR2 as SVGEGT. Trimming removed 0 bases from V and 5 bases from J, with 17 bases in between. CDR3 length: 16 residues.

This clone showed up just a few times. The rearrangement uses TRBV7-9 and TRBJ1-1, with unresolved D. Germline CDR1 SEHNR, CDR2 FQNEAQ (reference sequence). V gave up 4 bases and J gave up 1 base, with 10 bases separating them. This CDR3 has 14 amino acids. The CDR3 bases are TGTGCCAGCAGCTATCCGATGAGGAACACTGAAGCTTTCTTT. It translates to CASSYPMRNTEAFF.

This chain's CDR3 is CASSLNPLGGLFSGANVLTF. The CDR3 DNA is TGTGCCAGCAGCCTAAACCCGCTAGGGGGTCTCTTCTCTGGGGCCAACGTCCTGACTTTC. The chain carries TRBV3-1 (or the pseudogene TRBV3-2) and TRBJ2-6; D is perhaps TRBD1 (6 bases). The germline V and J ends were trimmed by 4 bases and 0 bases, with 22 bases remaining between them. This CDR3 region has 20 residues. Germline assignment: CDR1 LGHDT and CDR2 YNNKEL (reference sequence).

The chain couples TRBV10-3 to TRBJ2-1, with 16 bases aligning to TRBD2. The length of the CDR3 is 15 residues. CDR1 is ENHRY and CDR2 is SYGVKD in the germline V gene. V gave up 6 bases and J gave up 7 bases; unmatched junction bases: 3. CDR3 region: CAISGTSGGGNEQFF. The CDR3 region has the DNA TGTGCCATCAGCGGGACTAGCGGGGGGGGAAATGAGCAGTTCTTC.

CDR3: CASSSTGVLINEQFF. The CDR3 DNA follows: TGTGCCAGCAGTTCGACAGGGGTTCTAATAAATGAGCAGTTCTTC. The chain carries TRBV6-5 and TRBJ2-1, with 8 bases identical to TRBD1. This CDR3 is built from 15 residues. Germline CDR1 reads MNHEY; CDR2 reads SVGAGI. Trimming removed 4 bases from V and 7 bases from J; junction bases left unmatched: 9.

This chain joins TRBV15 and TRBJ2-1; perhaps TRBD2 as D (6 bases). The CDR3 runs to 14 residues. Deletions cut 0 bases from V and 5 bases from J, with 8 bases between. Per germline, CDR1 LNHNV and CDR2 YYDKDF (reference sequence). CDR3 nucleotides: TGTGCCACCAGCAGAGATCGACTAGACAATGAGCAGTTCTTC. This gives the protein CATSRDRLDNEQFF. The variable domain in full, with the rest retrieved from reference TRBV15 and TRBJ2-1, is DAMVIQNPRYQVTQFGKPVTLSCSQTLNHNVMYWYQQKSSQAPKLLFHYYDKDFNNEADTPDNFQSRRPNTSFCFLDIRSPGLGDTAMYLCATSRDRLDNEQFFGPGTRLTVL.

The DNA for the CDR3 is TGTGCCAGCAGCCAGACAGGGGGCGAGAACATTCAGTACTTC. Translated, it gives CASSQTGGENIQYF. The chain couples TRBV6-2 or TRBV6-3 to TRBJ2-4, with 10 bases fitting TRBD1. This CDR3 is 14 amino acids long. CDR1 is MNHEY and CDR2 is SVGEGT in the germline V gene. The V segment lost 6 bases and the J segment 7 bases; nucleotides outside the gene matches: 6.

Here the CDR3 DNA reads TGTGCCAGCAGCACTGGGGGGAACTATGGCTACACCTTC. The encoded protein is CASSTGGNYGYTF. The chain combines TRBV2 with TRBJ1-2; a possible D gene is TRBD1 (5 bases). CDR3 length: 13 residues. V was clipped by 6 bases and J by 2 bases, with 10 bases between them. CDR1 is SNHLY, CDR2 FYNNEI, per germline.

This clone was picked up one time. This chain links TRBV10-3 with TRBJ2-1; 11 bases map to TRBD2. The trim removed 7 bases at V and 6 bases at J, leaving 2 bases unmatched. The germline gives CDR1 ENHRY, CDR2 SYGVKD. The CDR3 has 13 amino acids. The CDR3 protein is CAINGLAGNEQFF. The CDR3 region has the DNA TGTGCCATCAATGGACTAGCGGGCAATGAGCAGTTCTTC.